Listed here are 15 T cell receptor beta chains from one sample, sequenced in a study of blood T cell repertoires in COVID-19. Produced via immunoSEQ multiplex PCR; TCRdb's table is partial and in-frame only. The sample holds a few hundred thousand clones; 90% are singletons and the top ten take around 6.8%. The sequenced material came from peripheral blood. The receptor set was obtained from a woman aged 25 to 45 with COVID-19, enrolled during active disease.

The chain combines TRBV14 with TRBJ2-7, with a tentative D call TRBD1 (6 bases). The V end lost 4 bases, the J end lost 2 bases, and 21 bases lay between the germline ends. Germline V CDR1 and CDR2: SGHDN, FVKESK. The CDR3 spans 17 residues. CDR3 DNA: TGTGCCAGCAGCCCAAAACCGGGACACGGGAAGCCCTACGAGCAGTACTTC. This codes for CASSPKPGHGKPYEQYF.

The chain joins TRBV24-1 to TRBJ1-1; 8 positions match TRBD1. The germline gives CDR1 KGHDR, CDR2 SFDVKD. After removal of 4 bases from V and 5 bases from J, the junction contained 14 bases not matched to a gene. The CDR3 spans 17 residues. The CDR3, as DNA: TGTGCCACCAGTGACACGCAAGGTAGGACAGGGACGACTGAAGCTTTCTTT. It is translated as CATSDTQGRTGTTEAFF.

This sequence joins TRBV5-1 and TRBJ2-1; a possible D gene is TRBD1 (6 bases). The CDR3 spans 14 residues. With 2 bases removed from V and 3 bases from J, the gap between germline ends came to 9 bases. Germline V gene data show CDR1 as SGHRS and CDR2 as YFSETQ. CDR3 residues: CASSFTGIYNEQFF. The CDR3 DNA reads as TGCGCCAGCAGCTTTACAGGGATCTACAATGAGCAGTTCTTC.

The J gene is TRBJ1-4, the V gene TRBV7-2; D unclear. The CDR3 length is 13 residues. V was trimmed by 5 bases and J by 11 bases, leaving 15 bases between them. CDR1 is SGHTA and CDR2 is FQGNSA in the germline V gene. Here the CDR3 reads CASSLRWRDKLFF. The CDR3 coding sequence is TGTGCCAGCAGCCTCCGGTGGAGGGATAAACTGTTTTTT.

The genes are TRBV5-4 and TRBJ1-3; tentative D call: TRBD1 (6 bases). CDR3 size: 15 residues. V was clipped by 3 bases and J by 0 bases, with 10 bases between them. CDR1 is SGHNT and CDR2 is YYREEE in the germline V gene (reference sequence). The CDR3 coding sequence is TGTGCCAGCAGCTCAAGGGGGGGCTCTGGAAACACCATATATTTT. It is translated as CASSSRGGSGNTIYF. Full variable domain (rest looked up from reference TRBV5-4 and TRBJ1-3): ETGVTQSPTHLIKTRGQQVTLRCSSQSGHNTVSWYQQALGQGPQFIFQYYREEENGRGNFPPRFSGLQFPNYSSELNVNALELDDSALYLCASSSRGGSGNTIYFGEGSWLTVV.

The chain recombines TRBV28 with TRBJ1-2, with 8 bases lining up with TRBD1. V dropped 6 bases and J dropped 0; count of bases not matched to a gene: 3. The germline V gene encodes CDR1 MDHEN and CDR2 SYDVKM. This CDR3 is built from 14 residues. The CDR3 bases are TGTGCCAGCAGCACACAGGGGGCTAACTATGGCTACACCTTC. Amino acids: CASSTQGANYGYTF.

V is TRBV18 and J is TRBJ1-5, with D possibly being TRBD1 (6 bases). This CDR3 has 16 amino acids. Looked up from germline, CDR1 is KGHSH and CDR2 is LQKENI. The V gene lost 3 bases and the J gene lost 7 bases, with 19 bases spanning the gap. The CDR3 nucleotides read TGTGCCAGCTCACCCGAGGGGGAGAGGTCTTGGCAGCCCCAGCATTTT. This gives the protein CASSPEGERSWQPQHF.

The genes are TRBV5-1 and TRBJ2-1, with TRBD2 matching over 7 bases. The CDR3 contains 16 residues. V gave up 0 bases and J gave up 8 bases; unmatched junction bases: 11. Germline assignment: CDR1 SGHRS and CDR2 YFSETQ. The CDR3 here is CASSLGGRGGTDEQFF. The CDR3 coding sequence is TGCGCCAGCAGCTTGGGCGGGAGAGGCGGGACCGATGAGCAGTTCTTC. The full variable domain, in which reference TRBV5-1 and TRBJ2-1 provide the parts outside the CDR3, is KAGVTQTPRYLIKTRGQQVTLSCSPISGHRSVSWYQQTPGQGLQFLFEYFSETQRNKGNFPGRFSGRQFSNSRSEMNVSTLELGDSALYLCASSLGGRGGTDEQFFGPGTRLTVL.

DNA of the CDR3: TGTGCCAGCAGTTTACGGGGGACCTACTCCTACGAGCAGTACTTC. Translated: CASSLRGTYSYEQYF. This chain connects TRBV27 to TRBJ2-7; possibly TRBD2 for D (6 bases). V was clipped by 2 bases and J by 0 bases, with 11 bases between them. Germline V CDR1 and CDR2: MNHEY, SMNVEV (reference sequence). The CDR3 spans 15 residues.

The CDR3 sequence is CATSEGRGAGQPQHF. DNA of the CDR3: TGTGCCACCAGCGAAGGCAGGGGGGCCGGGCAGCCCCAGCATTTT. The chain recombines TRBV15 with TRBJ1-5; TRBD1 matches at 7 bases. Germline CDR1 is LNHNV and CDR2 is YYDKDF (reference sequence). The length of the CDR3 is 15 residues. V shed 5 bases and J 7 bases; nucleotides not matched to a gene: 11.

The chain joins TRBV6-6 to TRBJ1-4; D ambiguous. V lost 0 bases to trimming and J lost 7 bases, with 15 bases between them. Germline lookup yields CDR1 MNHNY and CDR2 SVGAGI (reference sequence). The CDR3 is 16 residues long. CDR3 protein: CASSYSGRGEAEKLFF. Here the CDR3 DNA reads TGTGCCAGCAGTTACTCGGGTCGGGGTGAAGCTGAAAAACTGTTTTTT.

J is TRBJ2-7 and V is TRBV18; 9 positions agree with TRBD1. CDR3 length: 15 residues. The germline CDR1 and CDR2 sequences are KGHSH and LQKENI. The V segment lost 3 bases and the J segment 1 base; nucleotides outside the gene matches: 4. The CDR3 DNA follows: TGTGCCAGCTCACCTTACAGGGGGCCATCCTACGAGCAGTACTTC. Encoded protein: CASSPYRGPSYEQYF. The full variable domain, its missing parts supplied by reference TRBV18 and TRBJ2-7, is NAGVMQNPRHLVRRRGQEARLRCSPMKGHSHVYWYRQLPEEGLKFMVYLQKENIIDESGMPKERFSAEFPKEGPSILRIQQVVRGDSAAYFCASSPYRGPSYEQYFGPGTRLTVT.

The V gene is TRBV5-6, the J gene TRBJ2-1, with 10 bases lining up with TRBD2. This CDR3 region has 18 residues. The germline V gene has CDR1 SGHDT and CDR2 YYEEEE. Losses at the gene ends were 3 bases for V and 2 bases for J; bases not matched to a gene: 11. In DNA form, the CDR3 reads TGTGCCAGCAGCTCGCGCCTACTAGCGGGAAACACCTACAATGAGCAGTTCTTC. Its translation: CASSSRLLAGNTYNEQFF.

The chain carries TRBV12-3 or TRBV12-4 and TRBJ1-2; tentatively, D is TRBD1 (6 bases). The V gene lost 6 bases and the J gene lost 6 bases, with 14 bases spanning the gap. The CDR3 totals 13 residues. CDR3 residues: CASRLRGGNGYTF. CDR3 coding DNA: TGTGCCAGCAGACTCAGGGGTGGTAATGGCTACACCTTC.

The CDR3 reads CASSLGPVSSGNTIYF. The CDR3 DNA follows: TGTGCCAGCAGCTTAGGCCCAGTCAGCTCTGGAAACACCATATATTTT. V is TRBV11-2 and J is TRBJ1-3; no definite D call. CDR1 SGHAT and CDR2 FQNNGV come from the germline V gene. CDR3 size: 16 residues. Trimming left V 1 base short and J 0 bases short, with 10 bases between.